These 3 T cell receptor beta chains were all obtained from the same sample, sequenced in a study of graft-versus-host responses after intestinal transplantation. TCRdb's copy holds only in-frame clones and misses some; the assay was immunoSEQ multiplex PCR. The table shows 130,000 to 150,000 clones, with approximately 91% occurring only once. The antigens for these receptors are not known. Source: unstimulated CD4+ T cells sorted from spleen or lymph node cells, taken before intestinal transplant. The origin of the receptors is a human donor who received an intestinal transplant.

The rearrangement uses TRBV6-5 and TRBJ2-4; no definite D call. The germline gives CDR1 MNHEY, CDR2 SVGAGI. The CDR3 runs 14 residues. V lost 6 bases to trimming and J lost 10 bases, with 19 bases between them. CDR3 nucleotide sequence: TGTGCCAGCAGCCTAACCGGGTCCCCGTGGATTCAGTACTTC. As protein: CASSLTGSPWIQYF.

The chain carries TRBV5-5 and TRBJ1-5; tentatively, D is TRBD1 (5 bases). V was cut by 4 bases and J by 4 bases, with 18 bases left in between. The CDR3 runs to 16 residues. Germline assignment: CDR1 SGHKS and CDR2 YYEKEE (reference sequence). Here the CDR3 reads CASSLSGTVLNQPQHF. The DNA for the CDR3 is TGTGCCAGCAGCCTTTCCGGGACGGTGCTGAATCAGCCCCAGCATTTT. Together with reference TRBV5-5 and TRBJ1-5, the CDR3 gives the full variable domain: DAGVTQSPTHLIKTRGQQVTLRCSPISGHKSVSWYQQVLGQGPQFIFQYYEKEERGRGNFPDRFSARQFPNYSSELNVNALLLGDSALYLCASSLSGTVLNQPQHFGDGTRLSIL.

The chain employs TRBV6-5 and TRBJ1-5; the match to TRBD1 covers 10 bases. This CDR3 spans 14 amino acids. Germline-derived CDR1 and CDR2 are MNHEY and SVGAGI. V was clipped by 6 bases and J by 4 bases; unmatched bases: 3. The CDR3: CASRTGGGNQPQHF. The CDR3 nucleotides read TGTGCCAGCAGGACAGGGGGCGGGAATCAGCCCCAGCATTTT.